This note documents a single TCR beta chain sequence. Here immunoSEQ multiplex PCR was the method, and the copy in TCRdb shows in-frame clones only, minus some. The data show 15,000 to 20,000 clones, with around 86% seen just once and roughly 12% held by the top ten. This sample stems from a study of technical replicates of blood from a few donors. CDR1 LNHDA and CDR2 SQIVND come from the germline V gene (reference sequence). The V end was cut by 4 bases, the J end by 3 bases, with 21 bases between. This CDR3 has 18 residues. This sequence joins TRBV19 and TRBJ2-2, with D perhaps TRBD2 (6 bases). Specimen: PBMCs. The sequence derives from a human donor in good health. The CDR3 DNA sequence: TGTGCCAGTAGTAGCCGCGGGACCCATTCACAATACACCGGGGAGCTGTTTTTT. It translates to CASSSRGTHSQYTGELFF. The full variable domain, completed using reference TRBV19 and TRBJ2-2, is DGGITQSPKYLFRKEGQNVTLSCEQNLNHDAMYWYRQDPGQGLRLIYYSQIVNDFQKGDIAEGYSVSREKKESFPLTVTSAQKNPTAFYLCASSSRGTHSQYTGELFFGEGSRLTVL.